This entry features one T cell receptor beta chain sequence. Its matching antigen is unknown. This entry is derived from a study of cytomegalovirus exposure and HLA in healthy donors. For the study at large: The platform used for the 120 validation repertoires matched that of the approximately 620 first-cohort repertoires, a later analysis reported.

Study-level findings and limits: The study recorded about 150 TCR beta chains that were cytomegalovirus-associated. Most TCR sequences were seen very rarely across donors, but some public TCRs occurred in many.

These donors were members of the roughly 120-subject validation cohort, a group separate from the approximately 700-subject first cohort. Profiling relied on immunoSEQ multiplex PCR, and the TCRdb table lists in-frame clones only, not all of them. This table holds around 91,000 clones, around 93% found once. The sequenced material came from PBMCs. The source is a woman between 25 and 40 years old in good health and CMV-seropositive.

CDR3 in DNA: TGTGCCAGCAGCTTATCGAGGATTGGCGAAAAACTGTTTTTT. This codes for CASSLSRIGEKLFF. The chain couples TRBV7-2 to TRBJ1-4; no reliable D call. The CDR3 consists of 14 residues. V dropped 2 bases and J dropped 8 bases, with 12 bases sitting between them. Germline assignment: CDR1 SGHTA and CDR2 FQGNSA.